The next 7 T cell receptor beta chains were all read from a single sample in a study of molecular identifiers for immune sequencing clone quantification. TCRdb reanalysed the PCR reads using MiXCR and keeps one entry per CDR3 protein. The sample records around 470,000 distinct CDR3 sequences, about 25% being singletons. Sequencing was done on a sample of naive CD8+ T cells from blood, with Jurkat cell RNA spiked in. The subset: FACS-sorted CD8+CD4-CCR7+CD45RA+ naive T cells. The origin of the receptors is a human donor in good health. Some libraries in this study had Jurkat cell RNA spiked in.

This clonotype was seen a few times. This chain joins TRBV2 and TRBJ2-3, with 14 bases lining up with TRBD2. V lost 8 bases and J lost 0; bases outside the gene matches: 10. Germline lookup yields CDR1 SNHLY and CDR2 FYNNEI. The CDR3 is made up of 18 amino acids. This CDR3 reads CASGEGLAGGPSTDTQYF. DNA of the CDR3: TGTGCCAGCGGCGAAGGACTAGCGGGGGGCCCGAGCACAGATACGCAGTATTTT.

This clonotype was observed at least ten times. The rearrangement uses TRBV7-6 and TRBJ2-6; no reliable D call. This CDR3 is built from 15 residues. The germline V gene encodes CDR1 SGHVS and CDR2 FNYEAQ. V was clipped by 5 bases and J by 1 base, with 9 bases between them. CDR3 sequence reads: CASSPGFSGANVLTF. CDR3 sequence (DNA): TGTGCCAGCAGCCCCGGATTTTCTGGGGCCAACGTCCTGACTTTC. The full variable domain, its missing parts supplied by reference TRBV7-6 and TRBJ2-6, is GAGVSQSPRYKVTKRGQDVALRCDPISGHVSLYWYRQALGQGPEFLTYFNYEAQQDKSGLPNDRFSAERPEGSISTLTIQRTEQRDSAMYRCASSPGFSGANVLTFGAGSRLTVL.

V usage is TRBV5-6 and J usage is TRBJ2-7; 10 nucleotides match TRBD2. Germline trimming cut 0 bases from V and 6 bases from J; bases unmatched to any gene: 9. This CDR3 region has 16 residues. CDR1 SGHDT and CDR2 YYEEEE come from the germline V gene. This chain's CDR3 is CASSLGLAGDGREQYF. CDR3 in DNA: TGTGCCAGCAGCTTGGGCCTAGCGGGAGATGGACGCGAGCAGTACTTC.

Comments on this clonotype: Sequence at one end of the junction differs from germline and may be a read error. This chain links TRBV20-1 with TRBJ1-1; no firm D call. Germline V gene data show CDR1 as DFQATT and CDR2 as SNEGSKA (reference sequence). CDR3 length: 12 residues. CDR3 loop: CCATQMNTEAFF. The CDR3 bases are TGCTGTGCTACTCAGATGAACACTGAAGCTTTCTTT.

This clonotype was detected many times. The rearrangement links TRBV27 to TRBJ2-5; 7 positions match TRBD2. V trimming: 10 bases; J trimming: 2 bases; junction bases outside the gene matches: 1. The germline V gene encodes CDR1 MNHEY and CDR2 SMNVEV (reference sequence). The CDR3 has 11 residues. CDR3 residues: CATGGQETQYF. CDR3 DNA: TGTGCCACCGGGGGGCAAGAGACCCAGTACTTC.

A word on this clonotype: This may be a read error: a much more frequent sequence differs by one nucleotide. This chain links TRBV3-1 with TRBJ2-3; weak D call: TRBD2 (7 bases). Germline-derived CDR1 and CDR2 are LGHDT and YNNKEL (reference sequence). This CDR3 has 16 amino acids. The ends were cut back, 4 bases at V and 4 bases at J, with 18 bases in the middle. This CDR3 reads CASSPSRGGLPDTQYF. CDR3 coding DNA: TGTGCCAGCAGCCCTTCGAGGGGGGGGCTGCCAGATACGCAGTATTTT.

The rearrangement joins TRBV19 to TRBJ2-3, with a possible D match to TRBD1 (5 bases). The CDR3 is 13 amino acids. Between the trimmed V and J ends, which lost 7 bases and 6 bases, there was a span of 14 bases. Germline CDR1 LNHDA, CDR2 SQIVND (reference sequence). CDR3 sequence reads: CASKMGRGDTQYF. As DNA, the CDR3 is TGTGCCAGTAAAATGGGGCGCGGCGATACGCAGTATTTT.